The 12 T cell receptor beta chains listed next were all sequenced from one sample in a study of post-analysis software for immune sequencing data. Overall study results and limits: In patients, about 5 TRBV segments were more frequent than in controls, with TRBV5-6, TRBV5-1 and TRBV20-1 among them.

Tagging with unique molecular identifiers was a feature of the TCR beta cDNA libraries. TCRdb ran MiXCR on the PCR reads and lists one entry per CDR3 protein. The sample yields hundreds of thousands of distinct CDR3 sequences, about 32% seen once. Their antigens remain unidentified. Sequenced input: blood. The receptors come from a girl aged 5-17 years with multiple sclerosis.

This clonotype was seen only once. The chain has TRBV7-6 and TRBJ1-1, with 7 bases lining up with TRBD1. Germline loops: CDR1 SGHVS, CDR2 FNYEAQ. V trimming: 3 bases; J trimming: 3 bases; junction bases outside the gene matches: 13. The CDR3 covers 17 residues. Written as DNA, the CDR3 is TGTGCCAGCAGCTTCCCCTACAGGGGCCCAAAGGACACTGAAGCTTTCTTT. Translation gives CASSFPYRGPKDTEAFF.

A single count supports this clonotype. V gene TRBV5-1 combines with J gene TRBJ2-2, with no clear D. Germline CDR1 reads SGHRS; CDR2 reads YFSETQ. The CDR3 spans 13 residues. Trimming shortened V by 4 bases and J by 5 bases, and 9 bases separated the two germline ends. CDR3 protein: CASSPKLTGELFF. As DNA, the CDR3 is TGCGCCAGCAGCCCGAAACTTACCGGGGAGCTGTTTTTT.

This clonotype has at least ten counts. The chain employs TRBV7-2 and TRBJ2-5, with D possibly matching TRBD1 (6 bases). The CDR3 has 15 residues. CDR1 is SGHTA and CDR2 is FQGNSA in the germline V gene. Deletions cut 6 bases from V and 2 bases from J, with 16 bases between. CDR3 sequence reads: CASSTTLGTQETQYF. The CDR3 DNA reads TGTGCCAGCAGTACGACTTTGGGGACACAAGAGACCCAGTACTTC. Together with reference TRBV7-2 and TRBJ2-5, the CDR3 gives the full variable domain: GAGVSQSPSNKVTEKGKDVELRCDPISGHTALYWYRQSLGQGLEFLIYFQGNSAPDKSGLPSDRFSAERTGGSVSTLTIQRTQQEDSAVYLCASSTTLGTQETQYFGPGTRLLVL.

The CDR3 here is CASSSPGGQRSNYGYTF. CDR3 nucleotide sequence: TGTGCCAGCAGCTCCCCGGGGGGCCAACGGTCCAACTATGGCTACACCTTC. The V and J genes are TRBV11-2 and TRBJ1-2; perhaps TRBD1 as D (6 bases). The CDR3 runs 17 residues. Germline CDR1 and CDR2: SGHAT and FQNNGV. V lost 4 bases and J 2 bases, leaving 20 bases between the germline ends.

V and J are TRBV29-1 and TRBJ2-2, with unresolved D. Germline V gives CDR1 SQVTM, CDR2 ANQGSEA. The ends were cut back, 6 bases at V and 6 bases at J, with 8 bases in the middle. The CDR3 has 11 residues. The CDR3 coding sequence is TGCAGCGTGACCAACGCCGGGGAGCTGTTTTTT. This translates into CSVTNAGELFF.

The rearrangement joins TRBV7-2 to TRBJ1-2; D is unclear. V lost 1 base, J lost 4 bases, and 7 bases lay in between. Germline values: CDR1 SGHTA, CDR2 FQGNSA. The CDR3 length is 13 residues. The CDR3 DNA sequence: TGTGCCAGCAGCTTAGAGTCCCCCTATGGCTACACCTTC. Translation gives CASSLESPYGYTF.

This chain joins TRBV20-1 and TRBJ1-4; D may be TRBD1 (6 bases). Trimming pared 1 base from V and 0 bases from J, leaving 9 bases between. Germline V lookup: CDR1 DFQATT, CDR2 SNEGSKA (reference sequence). This CDR3 contains 15 residues. The DNA of the CDR3 is TGCAGTGCTAGAGGTCGGACAGCAACTAATGAAAAACTGTTTTTT. It codes for CSARGRTATNEKLFF.

In this sample, this clonotype turned up a few times. The genes are TRBV12-3 or TRBV12-4 and TRBJ2-7, with D maybe TRBD1 (6 bases). Trimming shortened V by 0 bases and J by 1 base, and 13 bases separated the two germline ends. The CDR3 spans 16 residues. The CDR3 here is CASSLATSGESYEQYF. Written as DNA, the CDR3 is TGTGCCAGCAGTTTAGCGACGTCAGGGGAGTCCTACGAGCAGTACTTC.

In DNA form, the CDR3 reads TGTGCCAGCTCGATGTATGGGGGAAACACTGAAGCTTTCTTT. Its protein is CASSMYGGNTEAFF. This chain connects TRBV12-3 or TRBV12-4 to TRBJ1-1; perhaps TRBD1 as D (5 bases). This CDR3 spans 14 amino acids. Trimming took off 8 bases at V and 2 bases at J, with 15 bases between the two ends.

In this sample, this clonotype turned up a few times. The chain has TRBV20-1 and TRBJ2-7; 8 bases agree with TRBD1. The CDR3 totals 15 residues. The germline gives CDR1 DFQATT, CDR2 SNEGSKA (reference sequence). V dropped 3 bases and J dropped 4; count of bases not matched to a gene: 11. CDR3 region: CSARPIGQGKYEQYF. The DNA of the CDR3 is TGCAGTGCTAGGCCCATAGGACAGGGTAAATACGAGCAGTACTTC.

This clonotype has a handful of counts. The J gene is TRBJ2-1, the V gene TRBV20-1; 11 bases align to TRBD2. The ends lost 8 bases at V and 7 bases at J; junction bases unmatched: 4. Per the germline V gene, CDR1 is DFQATT and CDR2 is SNEGSKA (reference sequence). The CDR3 contains 12 residues. The CDR3 DNA sequence: TGCAGTCCCGGGACTAGCGGTAATGAGCAGTTCTTC. Translated, it gives CSPGTSGNEQFF.

The CDR3 here is CASSPNVAGGRSYNEQFF. The CDR3 nucleotides read TGCGCCAGCAGCCCAAACGTGGCGGGAGGCCGCTCCTACAATGAGCAGTTCTTC. The chain uses TRBV5-1 and TRBJ2-1; 8 nucleotides match TRBD2. V shed 4 bases, J shed 0 bases, and the junction held 12 bases outside the gene matches. CDR3 length equals 18 residues. Germline V gene sequence: CDR1 SGHRS, CDR2 YFSETQ.